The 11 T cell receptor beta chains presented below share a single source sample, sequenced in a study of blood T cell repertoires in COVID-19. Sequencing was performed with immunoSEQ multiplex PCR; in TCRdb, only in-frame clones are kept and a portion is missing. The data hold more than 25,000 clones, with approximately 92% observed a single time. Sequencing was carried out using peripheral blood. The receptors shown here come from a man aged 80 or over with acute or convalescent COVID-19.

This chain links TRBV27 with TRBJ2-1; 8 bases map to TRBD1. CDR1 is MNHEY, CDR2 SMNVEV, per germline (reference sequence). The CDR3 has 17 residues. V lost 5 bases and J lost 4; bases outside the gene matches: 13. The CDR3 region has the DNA TGTGCCAGCAGTCCTAGCGCGGACAGGGAAGGGTACAATGAGCAGTTCTTC. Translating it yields CASSPSADREGYNEQFF.

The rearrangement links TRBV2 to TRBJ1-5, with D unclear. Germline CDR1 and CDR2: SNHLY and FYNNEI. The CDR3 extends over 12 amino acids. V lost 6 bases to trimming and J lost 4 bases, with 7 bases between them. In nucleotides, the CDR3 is TGTGCCAGCAGACAAACAAATCAGCCCCAGCATTTT. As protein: CASRQTNQPQHF.

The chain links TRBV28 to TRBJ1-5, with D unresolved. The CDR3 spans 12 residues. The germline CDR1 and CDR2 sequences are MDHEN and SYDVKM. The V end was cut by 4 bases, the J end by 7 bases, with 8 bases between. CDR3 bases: TGTGCCAGCAGTTCCCCGCAGCAGCCCCAGCATTTT. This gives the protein CASSSPQQPQHF.

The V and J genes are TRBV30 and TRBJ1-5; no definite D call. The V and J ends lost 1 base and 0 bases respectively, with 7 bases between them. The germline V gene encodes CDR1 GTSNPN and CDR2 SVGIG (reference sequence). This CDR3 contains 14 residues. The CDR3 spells CAWSEQVSNQPQHF. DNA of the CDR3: TGTGCCTGGAGTGAGCAGGTTAGCAATCAGCCCCAGCATTTT.

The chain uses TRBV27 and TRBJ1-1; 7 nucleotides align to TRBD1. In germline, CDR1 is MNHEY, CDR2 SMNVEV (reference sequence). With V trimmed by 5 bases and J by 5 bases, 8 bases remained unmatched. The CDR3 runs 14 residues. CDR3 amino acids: CASSLTGVGTEAFF. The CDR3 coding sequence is TGTGCCAGCAGTCTTACAGGGGTAGGGACTGAAGCTTTCTTT.

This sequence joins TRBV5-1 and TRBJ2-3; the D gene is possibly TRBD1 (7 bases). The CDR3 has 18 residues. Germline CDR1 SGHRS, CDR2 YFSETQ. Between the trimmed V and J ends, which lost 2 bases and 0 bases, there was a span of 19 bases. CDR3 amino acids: CASSLGGGEFISTDTQYF. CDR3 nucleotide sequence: TGCGCCAGCAGCTTAGGAGGGGGCGAGTTTATTAGCACAGATACGCAGTATTTT.

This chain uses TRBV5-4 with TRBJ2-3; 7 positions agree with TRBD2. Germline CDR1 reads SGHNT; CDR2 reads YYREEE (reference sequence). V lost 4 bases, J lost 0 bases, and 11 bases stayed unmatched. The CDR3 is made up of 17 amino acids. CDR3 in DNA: TGTGCCAGCAGCCCCCCCGGGGCGGGAGCTAGCACAGATACGCAGTATTTT. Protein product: CASSPPGAGASTDTQYF.

The DNA of the CDR3 is TGTGCCACCAGCAGAGAGCCAGGAAAACTGTTTTTT. This gives the protein CATSREPGKLFF. J is TRBJ1-4 and V is TRBV15; D is undetermined. V was cut by 0 bases and J by 10 bases, with 6 bases left in between. Looked up from germline, CDR1 is LNHNV and CDR2 is YYDKDF (reference sequence). The CDR3 is 12 amino acids.

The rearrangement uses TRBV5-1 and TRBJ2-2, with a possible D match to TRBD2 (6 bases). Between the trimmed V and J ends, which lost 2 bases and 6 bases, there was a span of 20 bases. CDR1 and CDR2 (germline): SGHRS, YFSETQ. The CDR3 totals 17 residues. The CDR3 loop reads CASSFFGSHGVAGELFF. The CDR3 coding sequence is TGCGCCAGCAGCTTTTTCGGGAGTCACGGGGTCGCCGGGGAGCTGTTTTTT.

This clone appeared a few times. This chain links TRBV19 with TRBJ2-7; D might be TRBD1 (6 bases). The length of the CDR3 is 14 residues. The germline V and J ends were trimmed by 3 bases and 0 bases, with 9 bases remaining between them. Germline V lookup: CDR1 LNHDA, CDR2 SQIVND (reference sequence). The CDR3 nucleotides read TGTGCCAGTAGTATGGAGACAGGCTCCTACGAGCAGTACTTC. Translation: CASSMETGSYEQYF. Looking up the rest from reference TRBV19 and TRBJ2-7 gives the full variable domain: DGGITQSPKYLFRKEGQNVTLSCEQNLNHDAMYWYRQDPGQGLRLIYYSQIVNDFQKGDIAEGYSVSREKKESFPLTVTSAQKNPTAFYLCASSMETGSYEQYFGPGTRLTVT.

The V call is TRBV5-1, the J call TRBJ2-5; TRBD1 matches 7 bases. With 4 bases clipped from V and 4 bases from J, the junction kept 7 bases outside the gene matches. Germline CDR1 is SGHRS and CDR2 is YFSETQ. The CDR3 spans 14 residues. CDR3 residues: CASSPTGAGETQYF. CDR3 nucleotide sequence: TGCGCCAGCAGCCCAACAGGGGCCGGAGAGACCCAGTACTTC.